This is a list of T cell receptor beta chains from one sample in a study of Ad26.COV2.S vaccination and SARS-CoV-2 variants. The protocol was immunoSEQ multiplex PCR, while the TCRdb copy is restricted to in-frame clones and leaves out a portion. In the table there are 350,000 to 450,000 clones, 70% to 90% of which are singletons. Sequenced here: peripheral blood, sampled in a trial of Ad26.COV2.S vaccine versus placebo. The receptors were sampled from a person between 18 and 59 years old who received the Ad26.COV2.S COVID-19 vaccine or a placebo. Each CDR3 is given with its conserved first and last residue. A D gene is named only where the DNA matches it firmly. A clone size is listed for some rows: how often the clone was seen (once, few, many), or a class if it is expanded.

v_gene	j_gene	d_gene	abundance	CDR3aa	CDR3nt
TRBV11-1	TRBJ2-7	TRBD2	-	CASSLLDAGGIYEQYF	TGTGCCAGCAGCTTACTGGACGCGGGAGGGATCTACGAGCAGTACTTC
TRBV4-2	TRBJ1-4	-	-	CASSQDTTKLFF	TGTGCCAGCAGCCAAGATACCACCAAACTGTTTTTT
TRBV28	TRBJ2-7	-	-	CASRERLVAYEQYF	TGTGCCAGCCGGGAACGACTAGTAGCCTACGAGCAGTACTTC
TRBV12-3/TRBV12-4	TRBJ1-5	-	-	CASSSDNQPQHF	TGTGCCAGCAGTTCAGATAATCAGCCCCAGCATTTT
TRBV5-4	TRBJ1-2	TRBD1	few	CASSVAGGRPSGYTF	TGTGCCAGCAGCGTTGCAGGGGGACGGCCTAGCGGCTACACCTTC
TRBV9	TRBJ2-3	-	once	CASSSRPRVTDTQYF	TGTGCCAGCAGCTCAAGGCCACGTGTCACAGATACGCAGTATTTT
TRBV7-3	TRBJ2-1	-	once	CASSFHGPYPNEQFF	TGTGCCAGCAGCTTCCACGGACCTTATCCGAATGAGCAGTTCTTC
TRBV6-5	TRBJ2-5	TRBD1	-	CASSYAGQGRETQYF	TGTGCCAGCAGTTACGCGGGACAGGGTCGAGAGACCCAGTACTTC
TRBV5-1	TRBJ2-7	-	-	CASRQILRIGSYEQYF	TGCGCCAGCAGACAAATTCTCCGGATCGGCTCCTACGAGCAGTACTTC
TRBV5-5	TRBJ1-1	TRBD1	-	CASSPLGQMNTEAFF	TGTGCCAGCAGCCCCCTGGGACAGATGAACACTGAAGCTTTCTTT
TRBV11-2	TRBJ2-1	-	-	CASSPLLSSARFYNEQFF	TGTGCCAGCAGCCCACTTCTGTCTTCGGCCCGATTCTACAATGAGCAGTTCTTC
TRBV30	TRBJ2-7	TRBD2	-	CAWRTGGRYEQYF	TGTGCCTGGAGAACGGGAGGGCGGTACGAGCAGTACTTC